What follows is one T cell receptor (beta chain) and its context. Sequencing was performed with immunoSEQ multiplex PCR; in TCRdb, only in-frame clones are kept and a portion is missing. The sample has 35,000 to 45,000 clones, about 70% seen once. The data derive from a study of blood T cell repertoires in COVID-19. Across the whole study: COVID-19 samples from acute and convalescent phases originated in the United States, Italy and Spain. PBMCs, B-cell-depleted T cells, or T cells were the source of the cDNA or gDNA that made up the material.

The CDR3 loop spans 15 amino acids. In germline, CDR1 is DFQATT, CDR2 SNEGSKA (reference sequence). The ends were cut back, 3 bases at V and 0 bases at J, with 13 bases in the middle. This receptor was taken from a man aged 65-85 years with active or convalescent COVID-19. J is TRBJ2-3 and V is TRBV20-1; D is ambiguous. The sample comprised peripheral blood. The CDR3 DNA is TGCAGTGCTAGTAAGTTCCAGTCTAGCACAGATACGCAGTATTTT. As protein: CSASKFQSSTDTQYF.